This entry features one T cell receptor beta chain sequence. Its antigen is as yet unknown. Indicated time point: persistent/refractory GD, antithyroid drugs over 5 years with positive TRAb. With RNA extracted from PBMCs as input, the TCR library was made. Peripheral blood, about 10 milliliters per patient, was collected in EDTA tubes. The sample comes from a study of regulatory T cells in long-lasting Graves disease. Study-level results: Persistent patients shared 2,700 or so public clonotypes among themselves. Newly diagnosed patients shared fewer, at approximately 970. Thyroid tissue went unexamined; only peripheral blood was analyzed.

For TCR beta, libraries came from iRepertoire HTBI primers and Arm-PCR of CDR3 regions. A single record per CDR3 protein comes from TCRdb applying MiXCR to the multiplex PCR reads. The sample holds almost 350,000 distinct CDR3 sequences, about 20% seen once. This material consisted of peripheral blood mononuclear cells (PBMCs), taken when the disease was refractory, from a patient treated with antithyroid drugs. This receptor was identified in a female donor with Graves disease.

The DNA of the CDR3 is TGTGCCAGCAGCTTAGTGGGGGAGTCCCACGAGCAGTACTTC. Protein: CASSLVGESHEQYF. This rearrangement joins TRBV7-9 to TRBJ2-7; perhaps D is TRBD1 or TRBD2 (5 bases each). Germline values: CDR1 SEHNR, CDR2 FQNEAQ (reference sequence). CDR3 length: 14 amino acids. Trimming took 1 base from V and 5 from J, leaving 12 bases between them.